Below are 16 T cell receptor beta chains sequenced from a single sample in a study of blood T cell repertoires in COVID-19. TCRdb's table, derived via immunoSEQ multiplex PCR, lists solely in-frame clones and lacks some. The sample lists about 220,000 clones, 80% to 85% occurring once. The sequenced sample consisted of peripheral blood. These receptors were obtained from a man aged 25-45 years with active or convalescent COVID-19.

The rearrangement links TRBV5-5 to TRBJ2-2; 10 nucleotides agree with TRBD1. V was pared by 1 base and J by 5 bases, with 8 bases of the junction left unmatched. CDR3 length: 17 residues. Germline CDR1 and CDR2: SGHKS and YYEKEE (reference sequence). Here the CDR3 reads CASSLIPGQGRTGELFF. The CDR3 DNA follows: TGTGCCAGCAGCTTGATCCCGGGACAGGGGCGAACCGGGGAGCTGTTTTTT.

The genes are TRBV6-2 or TRBV6-3 and TRBJ1-2, with 7 bases matching TRBD1. The V gene's germline CDR1 is MNHEY and CDR2 SVGEGT. Trimming at V came to 4 bases and at J to 1 base, leaving 6 bases not matched to a gene. The CDR3 loop spans 15 amino acids. This CDR3 reads CASSFQTGSNYGYTF. DNA of the CDR3: TGTGCCAGCAGTTTCCAGACAGGGAGTAACTATGGCTACACCTTC.

The J gene is TRBJ1-1, the V gene TRBV15, with 9 bases identical to TRBD1. The J segment lost 4 bases and the V segment lost 9 bases, leaving 15 bases of the junction unmatched. Germline lookup yields CDR1 LNHNV and CDR2 YYDKDF (reference sequence). CDR3 size: 16 residues. CDR3 DNA sequence: TGTGCCACTAAACCCCCGGGACAGGGAGTTGGCACTGAAGCTTTCTTT. Translated, it gives CATKPPGQGVGTEAFF.

CDR3 nucleotide sequence: TGCGCCAGCAGCCAGCTAGCGGGGCCTACCTACGAGCAGTACTTC. This codes for CASSQLAGPTYEQYF. J is TRBJ2-7 and V is TRBV4-1; 9 bases are shared with TRBD2. Germline CDR1 is MGHRA and CDR2 is YSYEKL. The CDR3 consists of 15 residues. V lost 3 bases and J lost 2; bases outside the gene matches: 5.

The chain recombines TRBV19 with TRBJ2-7; 7 bases agree with TRBD2. The CDR3 covers 14 residues. The germline V gene encodes CDR1 LNHDA and CDR2 SQIVND (reference sequence). With V trimmed by 7 bases and J by 2 bases, 8 bases remained unmatched. Here the CDR3 DNA reads TGTGCCAGTATGGCTAGCGGTATCCCCTACGAGCAGTACTTC. Residues: CASMASGIPYEQYF.

The chain has TRBV24-1 and TRBJ2-7, with TRBD1 identical over 7 bases. This CDR3 has 16 amino acids. With 4 bases clipped from V and 2 bases from J, the junction kept 10 bases outside the gene matches. Germline V gene sequence: CDR1 KGHDR, CDR2 SFDVKD. CDR3 in amino acids: CATSDPDRAGTYEQYF. CDR3 nucleotide sequence: TGTGCCACCAGTGACCCCGACAGGGCTGGGACCTACGAGCAGTACTTC.

The chain joins TRBV28 to TRBJ1-4; 8 bases are shared with TRBD1. With V trimmed by 5 bases and J by 8 bases, 10 bases remained unmatched. The CDR3 sequence is 15 residues long. The V gene's germline CDR1 is MDHEN and CDR2 SYDVKM. The CDR3 region has the DNA TGTGCCAGCAGTCGGGACAGGTGGGGAGGGGAAAAACTGTTTTTT. Translating gives CASSRDRWGGEKLFF.

The chain joins TRBV6-5 to TRBJ1-1; 8 bases align to TRBD1. Germline V lookup: CDR1 MNHEY, CDR2 SVGAGI. Germline trimming cut 2 bases from V and 7 bases from J; bases unmatched to any gene: 9. The CDR3 loop spans 15 amino acids. CDR3 DNA sequence: TGTGCCAGCAGTTACGAGGCAGGGGGCCTTGGTGAAGCTTTCTTT. Translation gives CASSYEAGGLGEAFF.

CDR3 in amino acids: CASSSGKQGSPLHF. The CDR3, as DNA: TGTGCCAGCAGCTCAGGGAAACAGGGTTCACCCCTCCACTTT. The gene calls are TRBV7-9 and TRBJ1-6; D might be TRBD1 (6 bases). V lost 4 bases and J lost 9, with 13 bases in between. Per the germline V gene, CDR1 is SEHNR and CDR2 is FQNEAQ (reference sequence). This CDR3 spans 14 amino acids.

The V call is TRBV20-1, the J call TRBJ2-5; 12 bases agree with TRBD2. With V trimmed by 3 bases and J by 2 bases, 7 bases remained unmatched. Germline V gene sequence: CDR1 DFQATT, CDR2 SNEGSKA (reference sequence). CDR3 length: 16 amino acids. CDR3 DNA: TGCAGTGCTAGTGACCTCGGACTAGCGGGACAAGAGACCCAGTACTTC. Residues: CSASDLGLAGQETQYF.

The chain has TRBV6-5 and TRBJ1-3, with a weak D call TRBD1 (5 bases). The CDR3 totals 14 residues. With 6 bases removed from V and 0 bases from J, the gap between germline ends came to 9 bases. Germline CDR1 and CDR2: MNHEY and SVGAGI. CDR3 bases: TGTGCCAGCAGCGAGACAGACTCTGGAAACACCATATATTTT. Amino acids: CASSETDSGNTIYF.

The V gene is TRBV2, the J gene TRBJ2-2; tentative D call: TRBD1 (6 bases). Trimming took 6 bases from V and 2 from J, leaving 13 bases between them. The CDR3 loop spans 15 amino acids. Germline V CDR1 and CDR2: SNHLY, FYNNEI. The CDR3 DNA reads TGTGCCAGCAGAGGAGTGGGACAAAACACCGGGGAGCTGTTTTTT. This codes for CASRGVGQNTGELFF.

This clone has only a few counts. The chain uses TRBV7-8 and TRBJ2-5; D uncertain. V was shortened by 4 bases and J by 1 base, with 10 bases between the two germline ends. This CDR3 has 14 residues. Looked up from germline, CDR1 is SGHVS and CDR2 is FQNEAQ. In DNA form, the CDR3 reads TGTGCCAGCAGCTCTGTGGAGACCCAAGAGACCCAGTACTTC. Its protein is CASSSVETQETQYF.

The chain links TRBV28 to TRBJ1-1, with D possibly being TRBD1 (5 bases). The V gene's germline CDR1 is MDHEN and CDR2 SYDVKM. This CDR3 spans 14 amino acids. Deletions cut 7 bases from V and 6 bases from J, with 18 bases between. The CDR3 spells CASTVGPPGAEAFF. CDR3 nucleotides: TGTGCCAGCACTGTGGGGCCTCCTGGCGCTGAAGCTTTCTTT.

The chain uses TRBV28 and TRBJ2-7; 8 positions match TRBD2. Germline lookup yields CDR1 MDHEN and CDR2 SYDVKM. The junction had 5 bases not matched to a gene; V was cut back by 8 bases and J by 2 bases. This CDR3 region has 13 residues. This chain's CDR3 is CASQAGAPYEQYF. The CDR3 nucleotides read TGTGCCAGCCAAGCGGGAGCGCCCTACGAGCAGTACTTC.

The chain links TRBV14 to TRBJ1-2; TRBD1 matches at 7 bases. The CDR3 has 13 amino acids. V shed 5 bases, J shed 2 bases, and the junction held 2 bases outside the gene matches. Germline V gene data show CDR1 as SGHDN and CDR2 as FVKESK. CDR3 residues: CASSIQGNYGYTF. The CDR3 DNA sequence: TGTGCCAGCAGCATACAGGGGAACTATGGCTACACCTTC.